This entry lists 32 T cell receptor beta chains sequenced from one sample in a study of CD8+ T cells in alopecia areata. Stated treatment: oral pan-JAK inhibitor, 5-10 mg twice daily. Investigators isolated RNA and reverse transcribed it into cDNA to act as the sequencing template. Data came from immunoSEQ multiplex PCR; TCRdb stores just in-frame clones and leaves some out. Of approximately 210,000 clones in the sample, approximately 61% were seen once. The sequenced sample was CD4+ T cells sorted from blood, obtained at week 24, from a patient treated with tofacitinib. The receptors shown here come from a human donor with alopecia areata.

This chain links TRBV7-2 with TRBJ1-1, with 8 bases lining up with TRBD1. The V gene's germline CDR1 is SGHTA and CDR2 FQGNSA. CDR3 length equals 15 residues. V was pared by 4 bases and J by 1 base, with 5 bases of the junction left unmatched. The CDR3 sequence is CASSSLGQGNTEAFF. CDR3 nucleotide sequence: TGTGCCAGCAGCTCCCTAGGACAGGGGAACACTGAAGCTTTCTTT.

The rearrangement uses TRBV28 and TRBJ2-5, with D possibly matching TRBD1 (5 bases). The CDR3 contains 17 residues. The V gene lost 5 bases and the J gene lost 1 base, with 20 bases spanning the gap. Per germline, CDR1 MDHEN and CDR2 SYDVKM. The CDR3, as DNA: TGTGCCAGCAGTCCCAGCCAGACAGCTTCTAGCCAAGAGACCCAGTACTTC. Amino acid sequence: CASSPSQTASSQETQYF.

This rearrangement joins TRBV6-1 to TRBJ2-7; 8 positions agree with TRBD1. This CDR3 region has 14 residues. J lost 2 bases, V lost 10 bases, and 10 bases had no gene match. Germline CDR1 MNHNS, CDR2 SASEGT. CDR3 sequence reads: CATWGQDRAYEQYF. The DNA of the CDR3 is TGTGCCACGTGGGGACAGGATCGCGCCTACGAGCAGTACTTC.

The V and J genes are TRBV28 and TRBJ2-7; 8 nucleotides agree with TRBD2. CDR3 size: 14 residues. Trimming took 7 bases from V and 3 from J; bases not matched to a gene: 8. The germline V gene encodes CDR1 MDHEN and CDR2 SYDVKM. The CDR3 sequence is CASTPGTSLYEQYF. The CDR3 coding sequence is TGTGCCAGCACCCCCGGGACTAGTCTCTACGAGCAGTACTTC.

A few counts support this clone. Distinct nucleotide sequences in the sample also encode this CDR3. In DNA form, the CDR3 reads TGCAGCGTTGGGACACCGAACACTGAAGCTTTCTTT. This translates into CSVGTPNTEAFF. V is TRBV29-1 and J is TRBJ1-1; possible D gene TRBD1, 5 bases. V lost 4 bases, J lost 1 base, and 7 bases lay in between. The CDR3 contains 12 residues. The germline V gene has CDR1 SQVTM and CDR2 ANQGSEA.

The J gene is TRBJ1-1, the V gene TRBV30; D not certain. V lost 1 base, J lost 0 bases, and 12 bases lay in between. The germline CDR1 and CDR2 sequences are GTSNPN and SVGIG (reference sequence). The CDR3 spans 15 residues. As DNA, the CDR3 is TGTGCCTGGAGTGGCATTGAGGGCATGAACACTGAAGCTTTCTTT. This translates into CAWSGIEGMNTEAFF. Full variable domain (outside the CDR3, taken from reference TRBV30 and TRBJ1-1): SQTIHQWPATLVQPVGSPLSLECTVEGTSNPNLYWYRQAAGRGLQLLFYSVGIGQISSEVPQNLSASRPQDRQFILSSKKLLLSDSGFYLCAWSGIEGMNTEAFFGQGTRLTVV.

V usage is TRBV13 and J usage is TRBJ1-1, with D unclear. Trimming pared 6 bases from V and 8 bases from J, leaving 16 bases between. Germline loops: CDR1 PRHDT, CDR2 FYEKMQ (reference sequence). This CDR3 spans 13 amino acids. The CDR3 sequence: CASRMFKDDEAFF. CDR3 nucleotides: TGTGCCAGCAGAATGTTTAAAGACGACGAAGCTTTCTTT.

The V call is TRBV4-3, the J call TRBJ2-1; 9 bases align to TRBD2. CDR3 size: 16 residues. The trim removed 3 bases at V and 3 bases at J, leaving 6 bases unmatched. Per germline, CDR1 LGHNA and CDR2 YSLEER. CDR3 sequence (DNA): TGCGCCAGCAGCCAGTCGGGACTAGCCGGCTACAATGAGCAGTTCTTC. Its protein is CASSQSGLAGYNEQFF.

In this sample, this clone is medium-sized. V and J are TRBV10-3 and TRBJ2-5; TRBD2 matches at 10 bases. Trimming cost V 4 bases and J 3 bases; bases outside gene matches: 5. The CDR3 length is 15 residues. CDR1 and CDR2 (germline): ENHRY, SYGVKD. CDR3 sequence (DNA): TGTGCCATCAGTGCCCTCGGGACTAGCGAAGAGACCCAGTACTTC. It specifies CAISALGTSEETQYF.

Concerning this clone: The junction departs from the called germline gene at one end, perhaps through a read error. The chain uses TRBV6-6 and TRBJ2-5, with unresolved D. CDR3 length: 11 amino acids. The germline V gene encodes CDR1 MNHNY and CDR2 SVGAGI (reference sequence). The CDR3, as DNA: TGTGCCATCAGTGAGAAAGAGACCCAGTACTTC. Encoded protein: CAISEKETQYF.

The chain uses TRBV29-1 and TRBJ2-1; D possibly corresponds to TRBD2 (6 bases). CDR1 and CDR2 (germline): SQVTM, ANQGSEA. CDR3 length equals 12 residues. V was clipped by 4 bases and J by 16 bases, with 20 bases between them. In nucleotides, the CDR3 is TGCAGCGTTGGAGGCCCGGGAGATGGCAAATTCTTC. Its translation is CSVGGPGDGKFF.

The rearrangement joins TRBV7-9 to TRBJ1-1, with TRBD1 as a possible D gene (6 bases). Germline assignment: CDR1 SEHNR and CDR2 FQNEAQ (reference sequence). Trimming took off 5 bases at V and 6 bases at J, with 16 bases between the two ends. The CDR3 extends over 14 amino acids. The CDR3 region has the DNA TGTGCCAGCAGCCGAACCGACAAGGGGGCTGAAGCTTTCTTT. Its translation is CASSRTDKGAEAFF.

The CDR3 spells CASSLAGVDYGYTF. Written as DNA, the CDR3 is TGCGCCAGCAGCTTGGCAGGGGTGGACTATGGCTACACCTTC. The rearrangement joins TRBV5-1 to TRBJ1-2, with D perhaps TRBD1 (6 bases). The germline gives CDR1 SGHRS, CDR2 YFSETQ. V shed 0 bases and J shed 3 bases, with 9 bases lying between them. CDR3 length: 14 amino acids. The full variable domain, completed using reference TRBV5-1 and TRBJ1-2, is KAGVTQTPRYLIKTRGQQVTLSCSPISGHRSVSWYQQTPGQGLQFLFEYFSETQRNKGNFPGRFSGRQFSNSRSEMNVSTLELGDSALYLCASSLAGVDYGYTFGSGTRLTVV.

CDR3 coding DNA: TGTGCCAGCAGTGAAAGTGGCTACACCTTC. It encodes CASSESGYTF. This chain links TRBV25-1 with TRBJ1-2; D not resolved. The CDR3 extends over 10 amino acids. Germline CDR1 reads MGHDK; CDR2 reads SYGVNS. The germline V and J ends were trimmed by 2 bases and 7 bases, with 2 bases remaining between them.

This clone was found a few times. V is TRBV27 and J is TRBJ2-1, with 15 nucleotides matching TRBD2. Germline V CDR1 and CDR2: MNHEY, SMNVEV (reference sequence). This CDR3 spans 18 amino acids. The junction had 8 bases not matched to a gene; V was cut back by 5 bases and J by 3 bases. Here the CDR3 reads CASSAGTSGGKFYNEQFF. The CDR3 nucleotides read TGTGCCAGCAGTGCCGGGACTAGCGGGGGGAAGTTCTACAATGAGCAGTTCTTC.

This chain links TRBV29-1 with TRBJ2-7; a weak D match, TRBD2 (7 bases). The germline CDR1 and CDR2 sequences are SQVTM and ANQGSEA. V was shortened by 3 bases and J by 5 bases, with 11 bases between the two germline ends. This CDR3 region has 12 residues. CDR3 coding DNA: TGCAGCGTTGATGGGGAGGGGGACGAGCAGTACTTC. It yields the protein CSVDGEGDEQYF.

The chain is built from TRBV7-2 and TRBJ2-5, with 12 bases fitting TRBD2. V shed 5 bases, J shed 5 bases, and the junction held 9 bases outside the gene matches. Germline values: CDR1 SGHTA, CDR2 FQGNSA. The CDR3 is 16 residues long. This CDR3 is CASSRASGGARETQYF. CDR3 nucleotide sequence: TGTGCCAGCAGCCGGGCTAGCGGGGGGGCGAGGGAGACCCAGTACTTC.

This chain joins TRBV29-1 and TRBJ1-1; tentatively, D is TRBD1 (5 bases). Between the trimmed V and J ends, which lost 6 bases and 3 bases, there was a span of 20 bases. The CDR3 has 15 amino acids. Germline V CDR1 and CDR2: SQVTM, ANQGSEA. The DNA of the CDR3 is TGCAGCGTGAAGGAGACAGTTGGTGCGTACACTGAAGCTTTCTTT. Its translation is CSVKETVGAYTEAFF.

V usage is TRBV5-5 and J usage is TRBJ2-4; possibly TRBD1 for D (6 bases). CDR3 length equals 16 residues. From germline, CDR1 is SGHKS and CDR2 YYEKEE (reference sequence). V shed 4 bases and J shed 0 bases, with 14 bases lying between them. Written as DNA, the CDR3 is TGTGCCAGCAGCCGGGACAATTTCGGAGCCAAAAACATTCAGTACTTC. It specifies CASSRDNFGAKNIQYF.

The genes are TRBV25-1 and TRBJ2-2, with D hard to call. The V end lost 1 base, the J end lost 0 bases, and 9 bases lay between the germline ends. CDR1 and CDR2 from the germline V gene are MGHDK and SYGVNS. The CDR3 runs 16 residues. CDR3 loop: CASSESTRTNTGELFF. The CDR3 coding sequence is TGTGCCAGCAGTGAATCGACTCGGACGAACACCGGGGAGCTGTTTTTT.

This chain joins TRBV6-6 and TRBJ1-2; 7 bases map to TRBD1. The CDR3 consists of 14 residues. Looked up from germline, CDR1 is MNHNY and CDR2 is SVGAGI (reference sequence). The junction had 4 bases not matched to a gene; V was cut back by 0 bases and J by 6 bases. The CDR3 nucleotides read TGTGCCAGCAGTTACTCGTTGCAGGGGGATGGCTACACCTTC. It translates to CASSYSLQGDGYTF.

The rearrangement uses TRBV5-4 and TRBJ1-2; no clear D gene. The CDR3 sequence is 16 residues long. CDR1 SGHNT and CDR2 YYREEE come from the germline V gene (reference sequence). V lost 4 bases and J lost 10, with 26 bases in between. CDR3 nucleotide sequence: TGTGCCAGCAGCCCCGAAGTGGGTACTGGGAGATTGGCCTACACCTTC. Translation gives CASSPEVGTGRLAYTF.

The chain is built from TRBV11-2 and TRBJ2-1; a possible D gene is TRBD2 (6 bases). CDR3 length equals 14 residues. The V gene lost 4 bases and the J gene lost 15 bases, with 22 bases spanning the gap. Germline CDR1 reads SGHAT; CDR2 reads FQNNGV. The CDR3 DNA follows: TGTGCCAGCAGCTCCTCGACTAGTGCACGAGAAAGGTTCTTC. Amino acid sequence: CASSSSTSARERFF.

This rearrangement joins TRBV30 to TRBJ2-6; the D is unclear. There are 13 residues in the CDR3. Germline assignment: CDR1 GTSNPN and CDR2 SVGIG (reference sequence). With 4 bases removed from V and 2 bases from J, the gap between germline ends came to 6 bases. The CDR3 DNA sequence: TGTGCCTGGACGCTTCCTGGGGCCAACGTCCTGACTTTC. It is translated as CAWTLPGANVLTF.

There are a few counts of this clone. The chain combines TRBV4-3 with TRBJ1-2, with D unresolved. V was trimmed by 4 bases and J by 2 bases, leaving 11 bases between them. CDR3 size: 14 residues. Germline V gene sequence: CDR1 LGHNA, CDR2 YSLEER. CDR3 residues: CASSPETGNYGYTF. The CDR3 nucleotides are TGCGCCAGCAGCCCGGAAACGGGGAACTATGGCTACACCTTC.

This clone was observed a handful of times. The rearrangement joins TRBV7-2 to TRBJ2-1, with a possible D match to TRBD2 (6 bases). Trimming pared 3 bases from V and 10 bases from J, leaving 7 bases between. This CDR3 has 11 residues. Germline V gives CDR1 SGHTA, CDR2 FQGNSA. CDR3 nucleotide sequence: TGTGCCAGCAGCTTTAGCGGCGAGCAGTTCTTC. Its translation is CASSFSGEQFF.

CDR3 in amino acids: CASSDEGGRAQPQHF. In DNA form, the CDR3 reads TGTGCCAGCAGTGATGAGGGTGGCAGGGCACAGCCCCAGCATTTT. The chain recombines TRBV2 with TRBJ1-5, with TRBD1 as a possible D gene (5 bases). This CDR3 is built from 15 residues. Deletions cut 3 bases from V and 7 bases from J, with 16 bases between. In germline, CDR1 is SNHLY, CDR2 FYNNEI.

The gene calls are TRBV30 and TRBJ2-3; perhaps TRBD2 as D (6 bases). In germline, CDR1 is GTSNPN, CDR2 SVGIG (reference sequence). Trimming took 0 bases from V and 2 from J, leaving 12 bases between them. The CDR3 has 15 residues. CDR3 in DNA: TGTGCCTGGAGTGTACCCGGCGGGACCACAGATACGCAGTATTTT. It is translated as CAWSVPGGTTDTQYF.

The chain uses TRBV11-3 and TRBJ2-5; D gene ambiguous. This CDR3 region has 14 residues. V was shortened by 2 bases and J by 5 bases, with 12 bases between the two germline ends. CDR1 and CDR2 (germline): SGHNT, YENEEA. The CDR3 loop reads CASSLRTDAETQYF. The CDR3 coding sequence is TGTGCCAGCAGCTTAAGGACGGACGCCGAGACCCAGTACTTC.

The chain recombines TRBV30 with TRBJ2-1; perhaps TRBD2 as D (6 bases). In germline, CDR1 is GTSNPN, CDR2 SVGIG (reference sequence). The CDR3 has 14 amino acids. V was clipped by 2 bases and J by 2 bases, with 10 bases between them. The CDR3 is CAWSPSATYNEQFF. DNA for the CDR3: TGTGCCTGGAGTCCTAGCGCTACCTACAATGAGCAGTTCTTC.

This rearrangement joins TRBV10-3 to TRBJ1-6, with 7 positions matching TRBD1. Trimming at V came to 6 bases and at J to 12 bases, leaving 11 bases not matched to a gene. CDR1 is ENHRY, CDR2 SYGVKD, per germline. The CDR3 is made up of 14 amino acids. The CDR3 spells CAIRPGQSFGPLHF. For the CDR3, the DNA is TGTGCCATCAGGCCGGGACAGAGTTTTGGACCCCTCCACTTT.

The chain carries TRBV15 and TRBJ2-4; D may be TRBD1 (5 bases). Trimming removed 0 bases at V and 2 bases at J, with 8 bases between. CDR1 and CDR2 (germline): LNHNV, YYDKDF (reference sequence). The CDR3 contains 15 residues. CDR3 DNA: TGTGCCACCAGCAGAGAAGGGGCGTCCAAAAACATTCAGTACTTC. This sequence encodes CATSREGASKNIQYF.